This is a list of T cell receptor beta chains from one sample in a study of T cells in Graves' hyperthyroidism and ophthalmopathy. One entry per CDR3 protein results from TCRdb running MiXCR on the multiplex PCR reads. Of about 290,000 distinct CDR3 sequences in the sample, 16% were seen once. Sequencing was carried out using blood. Source of these receptors: a young man with Graves' hyperthyroidism. Each CDR3 is given with its conserved first and last residue. The order of the fields is V gene, clone size, J gene, D gene, CDR3 DNA, CDR3 protein. D genes are given only for firm matches. Size tells how often a clone was seen (once, few, many) or the class of an expanded clone, and some rows leave it out.

>TRBV11-2|many|TRBJ2-5|TRBD2
TGTGCCAGCAGCTTATCCGGGACTAGTAGCGAGACCCAGTACTTC
CASSLSGTSSETQYF
>TRBV12-3/TRBV12-4|few|TRBJ2-1|TRBD2
TGTGCCAGCAGGTCGCTAGCGGGAGATATGGAGCCGGATACCCAGTTCTTC
CASRSLAGDMEPDTQFF
>TRBV20-1|many|TRBJ2-7|TRBD2
TGCAGTGCTAGACGGGGACTAGCGGGAGTTCATCAGCAGTACTTC
CSARRGLAGVHQQYF
>TRBV6-1|few|TRBJ1-2|-
TGTGCCAGCACGTCTTGGTCGGGACGGAACTATGGCTACACCTTC
CASTSWSGRNYGYTF
>TRBV7-2|-|TRBJ2-5|-
TGTGCCAGCAGCTCCTCCGGCCACCTGGGAGAGACCCAGTACTTC
CASSSSGHLGETQYF
>TRBV9|-|TRBJ2-1|-
TGTGCCAGCAGCGTAGAGGACGGGCGGAACAATGAGCAGTTCTTC
CASSVEDGRNNEQFF
>TRBV11-2|many|TRBJ2-2|-
TGTGCCAGCAGCCACATAAAGGTAGCCGGGGAGCTGTTTTTT
CASSHIKVAGELFF
>TRBV7-3|many|TRBJ2-1|TRBD1
TGTGCCAGCAGCCGGACAGGGTACAATGAGCAGTTCTTC
CASSRTGYNEQFF
>TRBV6-1|-|TRBJ2-7|-
TGTGCCAGCAGTGATCCCAGTGGGGGAGTTCTCTACGAGCAGTACTTC
CASSDPSGGVLYEQYF
>TRBV11-2|-|TRBJ1-3|-
TGTGCCAGCAGCTTAGATCTCCGCCAGTCCAGGTTCAACCCCACTGGAAACACCATATATTTT
CASSLDLRQSRFNPTGNTIYF
>TRBV28|many|TRBJ2-7|-
TGTGCCAGCAGTATCAATCCGACAGGTTACTACGAGCAGTACTTC
CASSINPTGYYEQYF
>TRBV7-2|few|TRBJ2-4|TRBD2
TGTGCCAGCAGCAAACTAGCGGGGGGAAACATTCAGTACTTC
CASSKLAGGNIQYF
>TRBV12-5|-|TRBJ1-6|-
TGTGCTAGTGGTTTGGAAGCGACAGTAACACCCCTCCACTTT
CASGLEATVTPLHF
>TRBV2|-|TRBJ2-1|TRBD1
TGTGCCAGCCTACAGGGGTGGAATGAGCAGTTCTTC
CASLQGWNEQFF
>TRBV5-1|-|TRBJ1-5|TRBD1
TGTGCCAGCAGCTTGTCGACAGGGCGGACTCAGCCCCAGCATTTT
CASSLSTGRTQPQHF
>TRBV27|few|TRBJ1-5|-
-
CASSSSHLWQPQHF
>TRBV5-1|-|TRBJ2-5|-
TGCGCCAGCAACTTGAGGGGGGTACTTCAAGAGACCCAGTACTTC
CASNLRGVLQETQYF
>TRBV27|many|TRBJ2-7|-
TGTGCCAGCAGTTTAATAGCTGGTGACTACGAGCAGTACTTC
CASSLIAGDYEQYF
>TRBV29-1|-|TRBJ2-3|-
TGCAGCGTCCCCAGGGAAGGGAGCACAGATACGCAGTATTTT
CSVPREGSTDTQYF
>TRBV12-3/TRBV12-4|many|TRBJ1-5|-
TGTGCCAGCACCTCCGGTTTCGGGGATCAGCCCCAGCATTTT
CASTSGFGDQPQHF
>TRBV12-3/TRBV12-4|many|TRBJ2-5|-
TGTGCCAGCAGCCTGGACTCGCAAGCAAGGTACTTC
CASSLDSQARYF
>TRBV7-3|-|TRBJ2-1|TRBD1
TGTGCCAGCAGCACAAACAGGGGGCGCAGGGCGAATGAGCAGTTCTTC
CASSTNRGRRANEQFF
>TRBV5-1|many|TRBJ2-7|-
TGCGCCAGCAGCTTGGGACCTCTGGCCTACGAGCAGTACTTC
CASSLGPLAYEQYF
>TRBV24-1|many|TRBJ2-1|TRBD2
TGTGCCACCAGCACCCCTAGCGGATACAATGAGCAGTTCTTC
CATSTPSGYNEQFF
>TRBV2|few|TRBJ2-5|-
TGTGCCAGCTCAAAGCGCCCACAAGAGACCCAGTACTTC
CASSKRPQETQYF
>TRBV15|-|TRBJ2-1|-
TGTGCCACCAGCTCCGGGCGCTGGTCCTACAATGAGCAGTTCTTC
CATSSGRWSYNEQFF
>TRBV9|-|TRBJ1-1|TRBD1
TGTGCCAGCGGACAGGGAGGGAGGAGCACTGAAGCTTTCTTT
CASGQGGRSTEAFF
>TRBV12-3/TRBV12-4|many|TRBJ2-4|-
TGTGCCAGCAGTTCCTCAACTAGTGACGGGAAGTACTTC
CASSSSTSDGKYF
>TRBV27|many|TRBJ1-1|-
TGTGCCAGCAAGCCATCGGCGGGCACTGAAGCTTTCTTT
CASKPSAGTEAFF
>TRBV18|many|TRBJ2-7|-
TGTGCCAGCTCACCAACTGGGGACCCTACCTACGAGCAGTACTTC
CASSPTGDPTYEQYF
>TRBV12-3/TRBV12-4|many|TRBJ2-5|TRBD1
TGTGCCAGCAGTTTCGGACAGGGGGTTCAAGAGACCCAGTACTTC
CASSFGQGVQETQYF
>TRBV11-2|many|TRBJ2-7|-
TGTGCCAGCAGCTTTAGTCACGCGGGCCCAAGCTCCTACGAGCAGTACTTC
CASSFSHAGPSSYEQYF
>TRBV7-9|few|TRBJ2-7|TRBD2
TGTGCCAGCAGCTTATACACTAGCGCCACCGAGCAGTACTTC
CASSLYTSATEQYF
>TRBV20-1|-|TRBJ2-3|-
TGCAGTGCTACCTCCGACCTAGATACGCAGTATTTT
CSATSDLDTQYF
>TRBV25-1|-|TRBJ1-4|-
TGTGCCAGCAGGGGACTAAGGGACCTGGAAAAACTGTTTTTT
CASRGLRDLEKLFF
>TRBV2|many|TRBJ2-3|TRBD2
TGTGCCAGCAGTGAAACTAGCGGGAGGGGAAATACGCAGTATTTT
CASSETSGRGNTQYF
>TRBV19|-|TRBJ1-4|-
TGTGCCAGTAGTACACAAGGAGCAACTAATGAAAAACTGTTTTTT
CASSTQGATNEKLFF
>TRBV2|many|TRBJ2-3|TRBD2
TGTGCCAGCAGGGGGGTGGCGGGAGTTCGCACAGATACGCAGTATTTT
CASRGVAGVRTDTQYF
>TRBV12-3/TRBV12-4|many|TRBJ2-1|TRBD1
TGTGCCAGCAGCACAGGGGCGCCATACAATGAGCAGTTCTTC
CASSTGAPYNEQFF
>TRBV20-1|many|TRBJ2-5|-
TGCAGTGCTAGAGCCCAGCCAGACCAAGAGACCCAGTACTTC
CSARAQPDQETQYF
>TRBV3-1|-|TRBJ2-3|TRBD2
TGTGCCAGCAGCCCCTCTAGCGGGAGGGGCACAGATACGCAGTATTTT
CASSPSSGRGTDTQYF
>TRBV20-1|few|TRBJ2-1|-
TGCAGTGCTCTGTATTCTAGCGACTATGAGCAGTTCTTC
CSALYSSDYEQFF
>TRBV4-1|-|TRBJ1-1|-
TGCGCCAGCAGCTTCACAGGGAGGGACACTGAAGCTTTCTTT
CASSFTGRDTEAFF
>TRBV6-1|-|TRBJ1-1|-
TGTGCCAGCAGTGAAGCCCAGAACACTGAAGCTTTCTTT
CASSEAQNTEAFF
>TRBV5-4|-|TRBJ2-1|-
TGTGCCAGCAGCTTGGAAGACAGCGAGCAGTTCTTC
CASSLEDSEQFF
>TRBV9|-|TRBJ1-1|TRBD1
TGTGCCAGCAGCGTAGCCGACAGGGGAACGTCCCTAGCTGAAGCTTTCTTT
CASSVADRGTSLAEAFF
>TRBV30|many|TRBJ1-1|-
TGTGCCTGGAGTGTACGATCGAGGGAAGCTTTCTTT
CAWSVRSREAFF
>TRBV12-3/TRBV12-4|many|TRBJ2-7|-
TGTGCCAGCAGCCGAAGACAGGCCGCCTACGAGCAGTACTTC
CASSRRQAAYEQYF
>TRBV27|few|TRBJ2-1|-
TGTGCCAGCAGTTTGGGACTCCCCTCCTACAATGAGCAGTTCTTC
CASSLGLPSYNEQFF
>TRBV4-2|-|TRBJ1-1|TRBD1
TGTGCCAGCAATCTAACCGGAGGGACAGGCAGAAAGTTGAACACTGAAGCTTTCTTT
CASNLTGGTGRKLNTEAFF
>TRBV20-1|-|TRBJ2-7|-
TGCAGTGCTAGAGCCGGGACGGACGCCTACGAGCAGTACTTC
CSARAGTDAYEQYF
>TRBV2|few|TRBJ1-3|-
TGTGCCAGCAGTGGGGTAGAAGTCTCTGGAAACACCATATATTTT
CASSGVEVSGNTIYF
>TRBV13|-|TRBJ2-1|-
TGTGCCAGCAGCCCCAGACACTCGAGCTCCTACAATGAGCAGTTCTTC
CASSPRHSSSYNEQFF
>TRBV11-3|many|TRBJ2-1|TRBD2
TGTGCCAGCAGCCCCTTTCCCATCAGCGGGATAGATGAGCAGTTCTTC
CASSPFPISGIDEQFF
>TRBV3-1|many|TRBJ2-2|TRBD2
TGTGCCAGCAGCCAGGGACTAGCGGGAGTTACCGGGGAGCTGTTTTTT
CASSQGLAGVTGELFF
>TRBV14|many|TRBJ2-5|TRBD2
TGTGCCAGCAGCCAAGATCGTCTAGCGGGAGTAGAGACCCAGTACTTC
CASSQDRLAGVETQYF
>TRBV6-1|few|TRBJ1-5|TRBD1
TGTGCCAGCAGACCCACAGGGGGTTATCAGCCCCAGCATTTT
CASRPTGGYQPQHF
>TRBV7-9|few|TRBJ1-5|-
TGTGCCAGCAGCTTATTAGGAGGGCCCAATCAGCCCCAGCATTTT
CASSLLGGPNQPQHF
>TRBV7-2|many|TRBJ2-7|-
TGTGCCAGCAGCTCTCTCAACGAGCAGTACTTC
CASSSLNEQYF